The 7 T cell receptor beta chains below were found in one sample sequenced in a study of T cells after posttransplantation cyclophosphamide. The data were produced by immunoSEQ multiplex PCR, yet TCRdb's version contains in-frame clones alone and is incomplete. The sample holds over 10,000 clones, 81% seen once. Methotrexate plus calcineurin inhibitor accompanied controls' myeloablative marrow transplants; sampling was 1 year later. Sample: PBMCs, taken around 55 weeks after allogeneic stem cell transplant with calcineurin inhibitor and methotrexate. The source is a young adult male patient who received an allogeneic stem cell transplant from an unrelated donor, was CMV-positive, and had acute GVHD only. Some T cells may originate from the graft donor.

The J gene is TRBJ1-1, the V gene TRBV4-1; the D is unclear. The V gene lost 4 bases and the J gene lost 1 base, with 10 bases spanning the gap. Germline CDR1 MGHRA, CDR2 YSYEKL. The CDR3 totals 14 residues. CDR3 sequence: CASSPRSENTEAFF. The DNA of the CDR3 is TGCGCCAGCAGCCCTCGGAGTGAGAACACTGAAGCTTTCTTT.

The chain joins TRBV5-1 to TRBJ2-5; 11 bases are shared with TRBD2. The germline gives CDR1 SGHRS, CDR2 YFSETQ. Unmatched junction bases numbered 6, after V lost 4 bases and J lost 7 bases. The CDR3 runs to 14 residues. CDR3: CASSPSGGPVTQYF. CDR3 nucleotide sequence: TGCGCCAGCAGCCCTAGCGGGGGGCCCGTGACCCAGTACTTC. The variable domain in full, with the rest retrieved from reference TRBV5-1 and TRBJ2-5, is KAGVTQTPRYLIKTRGQQVTLSCSPISGHRSVSWYQQTPGQGLQFLFEYFSETQRNKGNFPGRFSGRQFSNSRSEMNVSTLELGDSALYLCASSPSGGPVTQYFGPGTRLLVL.

The CDR3 sequence: CASNELGGPYEQYF. CDR3 sequence (DNA): TGCGCCAGCAACGAGTTGGGAGGACCCTACGAGCAGTACTTC. This chain links TRBV5-1 with TRBJ2-7, with a possible D match to TRBD2 (6 bases). Germline V CDR1 and CDR2: SGHRS, YFSETQ. V lost 6 bases and J lost 2, with 15 bases in between. CDR3 size: 14 residues.

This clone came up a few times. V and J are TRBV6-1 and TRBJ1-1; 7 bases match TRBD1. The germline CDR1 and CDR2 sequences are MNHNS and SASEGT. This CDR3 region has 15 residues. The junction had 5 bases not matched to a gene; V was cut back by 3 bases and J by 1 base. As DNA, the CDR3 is TGTGCCAGCAGTGACTGGGGACAGCCGAACACTGAAGCTTTCTTT. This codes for CASSDWGQPNTEAFF.

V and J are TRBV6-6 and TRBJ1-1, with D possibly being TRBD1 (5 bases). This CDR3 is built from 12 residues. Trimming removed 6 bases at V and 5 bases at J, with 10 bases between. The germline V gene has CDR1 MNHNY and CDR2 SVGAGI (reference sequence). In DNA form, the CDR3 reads TGTGCCAGCAGCCGGGGGGAGACTGAAGCTTTCTTT. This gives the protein CASSRGETEAFF.

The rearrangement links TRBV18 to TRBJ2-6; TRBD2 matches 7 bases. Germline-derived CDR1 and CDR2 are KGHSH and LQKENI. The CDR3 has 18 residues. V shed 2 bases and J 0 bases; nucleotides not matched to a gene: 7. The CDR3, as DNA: TGTGCCAGCTCACCATCGCGGGAGCCCGGCTCTGGGGCCAACGTCCTGACTTTC. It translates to CASSPSREPGSGANVLTF.

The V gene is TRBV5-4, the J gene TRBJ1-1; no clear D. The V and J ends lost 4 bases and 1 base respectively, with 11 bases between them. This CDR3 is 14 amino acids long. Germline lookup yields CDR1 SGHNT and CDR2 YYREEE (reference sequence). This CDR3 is CASSPPAGNTEAFF. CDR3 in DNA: TGTGCCAGCAGCCCCCCTGCGGGGAACACTGAAGCTTTCTTT.